This entry lists 13 T cell receptor beta chains sequenced from one sample in a study of shared clonotypes between healthy human individuals (dated by TCRdb to 2019 to 2021). The method was the immunoSEQ multiplex PCR assay. TCRdb stores this immuneACCESS table with in-frame sequences only. Part of the clones is absent; in the studies checked, under half of the shortfall reflects unresolved V genes, and no reason is known for the rest. This sample has more than 1,200,000 clones in its table, and 98% of those were observed once. The top ten clonotypes cover approximately 0.4% of the sample. The sample taken for sequencing was naive CD4+ T cells sorted from blood. The sample's cell subset or site label is to be understood as: CD45RA+ positively selected. The source of these receptors is a man younger than 45 in good health.

The CDR3 DNA reads as TGCGCCAGCAGCACGCAGACTAGCGGGAGTGGTTTCTTATCCTACGAGCAGTACTTC. Protein product: CASSTQTSGSGFLSYEQYF. The chain is built from TRBV5-1 and TRBJ2-7; 12 bases are shared with TRBD2. The CDR3 is 19 residues long. V dropped 4 bases and J dropped 1; count of bases not matched to a gene: 15. Germline V gene sequence: CDR1 SGHRS, CDR2 YFSETQ.

Concerning this clone: Distinct nucleotide sequences in the sample also encode this CDR3. The chain carries TRBV7-9 and TRBJ2-3; unclear D gene. Germline values: CDR1 SEHNR, CDR2 FQNEAQ (reference sequence). This CDR3 has 14 amino acids. V was shortened by 2 bases and J by 0 bases, with 6 bases between the two germline ends. CDR3 nucleotides: TGTGCCAGCAGCTTAACGACTAGCACAGATACGCAGTATTTT. This codes for CASSLTTSTDTQYF.

The V call is TRBV7-8, the J call TRBJ1-1; 8 bases are shared with TRBD1. Germline assignment: CDR1 SGHVS and CDR2 FQNEAQ. V lost 6 bases to trimming and J lost 6 bases; unmatched junction nucleotides: 24. The length of the CDR3 is 19 residues. The CDR3 DNA sequence: TGTGCCAGCAGGAAGCGTCAGGGGGCGCAGGGCCCCGAAGGAGCTGAAGCTTTCTTT. The encoded protein is CASRKRQGAQGPEGAEAFF.

The chain couples TRBV5-1 to TRBJ2-2; the D gene is possibly TRBD1 (6 bases). The CDR3 contains 15 residues. V gave up 4 bases and J gave up 4 bases, with 14 bases separating them. The germline gives CDR1 SGHRS, CDR2 YFSETQ. CDR3 in amino acids: CASSMVSGVTGELFF. The CDR3 DNA follows: TGCGCCAGCAGCATGGTTTCAGGGGTCACCGGGGAGCTGTTTTTT.

The J gene is TRBJ2-7, the V gene TRBV10-2, with D possibly being TRBD2 (6 bases). The CDR3 extends over 15 amino acids. Germline CDR1 and CDR2: WSHSY and SAAADI. Trimming took 4 bases from V and 2 from J, leaving 15 bases between them. The CDR3 nucleotides read TGCGCCAGCAGTGCCGTCCGGGGAGGTCCCTACGAGCAGTACTTC. Translating it yields CASSAVRGGPYEQYF.

The chain links TRBV10-2 to TRBJ1-1; 10 positions match TRBD1. Germline CDR1 reads WSHSY; CDR2 reads SAAADI. Germline trimming cut 7 bases from V and 2 bases from J; bases unmatched to any gene: 4. CDR3 length: 14 amino acids. CDR3 nucleotide sequence: TGCGCCAGCAAGGGACAGGGGACTAACACTGAAGCTTTCTTT. This codes for CASKGQGTNTEAFF.

The rearrangement links TRBV6-5 to TRBJ2-1, with 9 bases that match TRBD2. Germline V CDR1 and CDR2: MNHEY, SVGAGI. CDR3 length: 15 residues. V lost 3 bases to trimming and J lost 2 bases; unmatched junction nucleotides: 2. CDR3 bases: TGTGCCAGCAGTTATAGCGGGAGCCCCTACAATGAGCAGTTCTTC. This gives the protein CASSYSGSPYNEQFF.

The chain employs TRBV18 and TRBJ1-3, with no clear D. CDR1 and CDR2 from the germline V gene are KGHSH and LQKENI. The CDR3 loop spans 14 amino acids. The germline V and J ends were trimmed by 2 bases and 3 bases, with 8 bases remaining between them. The CDR3 DNA follows: TGTGCCAGCTCACCATGGGCCGATGGAAACACCATATATTTT. Protein: CASSPWADGNTIYF.

This clone was counted a single time. V gene TRBV6-5 combines with J gene TRBJ2-7; 8 nucleotides align to TRBD1. V shed 6 bases and J 0 bases; nucleotides not matched to a gene: 4. Germline V gives CDR1 MNHEY, CDR2 SVGAGI. The CDR3 has 14 residues. CDR3 in DNA: TGTGCCAGCAGCCCACAGGGGGGCTCCTACGAGCAGTACTTC. Translation gives CASSPQGGSYEQYF.

J is TRBJ1-3 and V is TRBV18; D is possibly TRBD1 (5 bases). CDR1 KGHSH and CDR2 LQKENI come from the germline V gene. V was clipped by 1 base and J by 6 bases, with 19 bases between them. This CDR3 region has 17 residues. In DNA, the CDR3 is TGTGCCAGCTCACCACGAACTCTTGGGACTTCGGTAAACACCATATATTTT. Protein product: CASSPRTLGTSVNTIYF.

The J gene is TRBJ1-2, the V gene TRBV28, with TRBD1 as a possible D gene (5 bases). V shed 2 bases and J shed 5 bases, with 12 bases lying between them. This CDR3 region has 14 residues. Germline V gene sequence: CDR1 MDHEN, CDR2 SYDVKM. This CDR3 is CASSLTGLLYGYTF. CDR3 DNA: TGTGCCAGCAGTTTAACAGGACTCTTGTATGGCTACACCTTC.

In regard to this clone: Other DNA sequences in this sample translate to the same CDR3. This rearrangement joins TRBV9 to TRBJ2-1; 16 bases map to TRBD2. The CDR3 has 17 amino acids. The V segment lost 2 bases and the J segment 2 bases; nucleotides outside the gene matches: 1. The germline V gene has CDR1 SGDLS and CDR2 YYNGEE. This chain's CDR3 is CASSVGLAGGPYNEQFF. CDR3 DNA: TGTGCCAGCAGCGTGGGACTAGCGGGAGGGCCCTACAATGAGCAGTTCTTC.

The chain has TRBV7-3 and TRBJ1-1; D gene uncertain. CDR1 and CDR2 (germline): SGHTA, FQGTGA. The V end lost 2 bases, the J end lost 1 base, and 5 bases lay between the germline ends. The CDR3 sequence is 13 residues long. CDR3 coding DNA: TGTGCCAGCAGCTTACAACAGAACACTGAAGCTTTCTTT. It is translated as CASSLQQNTEAFF.